This T cell receptor beta chain came from a study of CD8 T cells in ankylosing spondylitis. Trimming took off 5 bases at V and 1 base at J, with 11 bases between the two ends. This CDR3 has 14 residues. The study, taken as a whole, reports: Peripheral blood held disease-linked clones only at relatively low frequency, and these were CD8+. According to the report, clones linked to the disease were significantly enriched in matched synovial fluid samples taken from ankylosing spondylitis patients.

This clonotype was seen repeatedly, ten times or more. Its antigen is currently unknown. As the method for making TCR beta libraries, quantitative 5'-RACE with molecular barcodes was used. TCRdb fed the 5' RACE reads into MiXCR, producing one record per CDR3 protein. The sample holds around 140,000 distinct CDR3 sequences; around 10% are singletons and the top ten take over 4%. V usage is TRBV12-3 or TRBV12-4 and J usage is TRBJ1-1, with D tentatively TRBD1 (6 bases). The TCR comes from a female donor with ankylosing spondylitis or in good health (not recorded which). The sequencing input was blood, either unsorted or a sorted T cell fraction (not recorded which). The CDR3 nucleotides are TGTGCCAGCAGTCCCGGGGGCGGGAACACTGAAGCTTTCTTT. This encodes CASSPGGGNTEAFF.